One sample yielded the 20 T cell receptor beta chains listed below, sequenced in a study of PD-1 blockade in classical Hodgkin lymphoma. Method: immunoSEQ multiplex PCR; TCRdb's copy keeps in-frame clones and lacks some. The repertoire holds about 100,000 clones, around 89% seen once, with 5% to 7.5% in the top ten. Each patient's relapse followed autologous stem cell transplantation, and brentuximab vedotin exposure varied. Source: peripheral blood mononuclear cells (PBMCs), taken before the second cycle of nivolumab. These receptors originate from a human donor with classical Hodgkin lymphoma.

V gene TRBV30 combines with J gene TRBJ2-1; 8 bases align to TRBD2. Per the germline V gene, CDR1 is GTSNPN and CDR2 is SVGIG (reference sequence). J gave up 4 bases and V 5 bases, and 4 bases lay outside the gene matches. The CDR3 covers 13 residues. CDR3: CAWSSGLYNEQFF. The DNA of the CDR3 is TGTGCCTGGTCTAGCGGGTTATACAATGAGCAGTTCTTC. The full variable domain, with the rest looked up from reference TRBV30 and TRBJ2-1, is SQTIHQWPATLVQPVGSPLSLECTVEGTSNPNLYWYRQAAGRGLQLLFYSVGIGQISSEVPQNLSASRPQDRQFILSSKKLLLSDSGFYLCAWSSGLYNEQFFGPGTRLTVL.

This rearrangement joins TRBV5-6 to TRBJ1-5; a weak D match, TRBD1 (5 bases). The CDR3 totals 16 residues. V was pared by 0 bases and J by 6 bases, with 16 bases between. Germline-derived CDR1 and CDR2 are SGHDT and YYEEEE. CDR3: CASSLGPILGGQPQHF. The CDR3 nucleotides read TGTGCCAGCAGCTTGGGACCCATCCTCGGGGGTCAGCCCCAGCATTTT.

CDR3 sequence: CASSSRLMNTEAFF. The DNA of the CDR3 is TGTGCCAGCAGTTCACGGCTCATGAACACTGAAGCTTTCTTT. The chain uses TRBV6-5 and TRBJ1-1, with D uncertain. The CDR3 is made up of 14 amino acids. The V and J ends lost 4 bases and 0 bases respectively, with 9 bases between them. From germline, CDR1 is MNHEY and CDR2 SVGAGI.

The chain employs TRBV7-2 and TRBJ2-3; D possibly uses TRBD1 or TRBD2 (5 bases each). Germline assignment: CDR1 SGHTA and CDR2 FQGNSA. This CDR3 spans 15 amino acids. V dropped 5 bases and J dropped 1 base, with 13 bases sitting between them. This CDR3 is CASSLFGDRTDTQYF. For the CDR3, the DNA is TGTGCCAGCAGCCTGTTCGGGGACCGCACAGATACGCAGTATTTT.

The rearrangement links TRBV5-1 to TRBJ1-4; TRBD1 matches at 10 bases. This CDR3 spans 14 amino acids. Trimming took 5 bases from V and 8 from J; bases not matched to a gene: 6. The germline V gene has CDR1 SGHRS and CDR2 YFSETQ. The CDR3 spells CASRAGTGDEKLFF. The CDR3 DNA follows: TGCGCCAGCAGGGCCGGGACAGGGGACGAAAAACTGTTTTTT. Using reference TRBV5-1 and TRBJ1-4 for the parts outside the CDR3, the full variable domain is KAGVTQTPRYLIKTRGQQVTLSCSPISGHRSVSWYQQTPGQGLQFLFEYFSETQRNKGNFPGRFSGRQFSNSRSEMNVSTLELGDSALYLCASRAGTGDEKLFFGSGTQLSVL.

This chain uses TRBV2 with TRBJ2-7, with a possible D match to TRBD2 (6 bases). The germline V gene encodes CDR1 SNHLY and CDR2 FYNNEI. This CDR3 is 15 amino acids long. V lost 6 bases and J lost 0, with 15 bases in between. The CDR3 reads CASRGGMGSSYEQYF. For the CDR3, the DNA is TGTGCCAGCAGAGGAGGGATGGGTAGCTCCTACGAGCAGTACTTC.

This chain joins TRBV7-9 and TRBJ1-6, with D uncertain. The V and J ends lost 5 bases and 2 bases respectively, with 10 bases between them. Germline V lookup: CDR1 SEHNR, CDR2 FQNEAQ (reference sequence). This CDR3 is built from 15 residues. The CDR3, as DNA: TGTGCCAGCAGCCAGCAAGGACCCTATAATTCACCCCTCCACTTT. It yields the protein CASSQQGPYNSPLHF.

This clone has a single count. The chain has TRBV7-2 and TRBJ1-2; TRBD1 matches at 7 bases. The CDR3 spans 16 residues. Per germline, CDR1 SGHTA and CDR2 FQGNSA. V gave up 1 base and J gave up 3 bases; unmatched junction bases: 8. DNA of the CDR3: TGTGCCAGCAGCTTAGAGGGGGCGGTTACGCACTATGGCTACACCTTC. It is translated as CASSLEGAVTHYGYTF. Complete variable domain (other parts from reference TRBV7-2 and TRBJ1-2): GAGVSQSPSNKVTEKGKDVELRCDPISGHTALYWYRQSLGQGLEFLIYFQGNSAPDKSGLPSDRFSAERTGGSVSTLTIQRTQQEDSAVYLCASSLEGAVTHYGYTFGSGTRLTVV.

The chain couples TRBV29-1 to TRBJ2-5; 7 nucleotides match TRBD1. This CDR3 has 13 residues. The V gene end was trimmed by 5 bases and the J gene end by 2 bases; junction bases not matched to a gene: 5. CDR1 SQVTM and CDR2 ANQGSEA come from the germline V gene. The DNA of the CDR3 is TGCAGCGTTCTTTGGACAGGTCAAGAGACCCAGTACTTC. Residues: CSVLWTGQETQYF. Filled out from reference TRBV29-1 and TRBJ2-5, the complete variable domain reads SAVISQKPSRDICQRGTSLTIQCQVDSQVTMMFWYRQQPGQSLTLIATANQGSEATYESGFVIDKFPISRPNLTFSTLTVSNMSPEDSSIYLCSVLWTGQETQYFGPGTRLLVL.

This clone was seen only once. This rearrangement joins TRBV4-1 to TRBJ2-7; D gene unclear. Germline-derived CDR1 and CDR2 are MGHRA and YSYEKL. This CDR3 has 12 residues. Trimming cost V 0 bases and J 6 bases, with 6 bases left between them. The CDR3 nucleotides are TGCGCCAGCAGCCAAGATAGGCTCGAGCAGTACTTC. This codes for CASSQDRLEQYF.

This clone is deemed medium-sized. The V and J genes are TRBV15 and TRBJ1-2; 10 nucleotides agree with TRBD1. V was pared by 5 bases and J by 4 bases, with 4 bases of the junction left unmatched. In germline, CDR1 is LNHNV, CDR2 YYDKDF (reference sequence). The CDR3 runs to 14 residues. The CDR3 DNA is TGTGCCACCAGCTCTGGGACAGGGGTCTATGGCTACACCTTC. Translation: CATSSGTGVYGYTF.

The CDR3 loop is CASSFSPGTGGENTGELFF. CDR3 nucleotide sequence: TGTGCCAGCAGTTTCAGTCCCGGGACAGGGGGAGAGAACACCGGGGAGCTGTTTTTT. V gene TRBV28 combines with J gene TRBJ2-2; 11 bases map to TRBD1. The CDR3 covers 19 residues. The ends lost 3 bases at V and 1 base at J; junction bases unmatched: 10. The germline V gene has CDR1 MDHEN and CDR2 SYDVKM.

This chain links TRBV5-1 with TRBJ2-2; the match to TRBD2 covers 9 bases. Germline V gene data show CDR1 as SGHRS and CDR2 as YFSETQ. V lost 4 bases to trimming and J lost 3 bases; unmatched junction nucleotides: 7. The CDR3 totals 16 residues. The CDR3 region is CASSPSGGSYTGELFF. The DNA of the CDR3 is TGCGCCAGCAGCCCCAGCGGGGGGTCTTACACCGGGGAGCTGTTTTTT.

This chain links TRBV7-3 with TRBJ2-5; perhaps TRBD2 as D (5 bases). Trimming cost V 2 bases and J 5 bases, with 15 bases left between them. The CDR3 extends over 15 amino acids. Germline V gene sequence: CDR1 SGHTA, CDR2 FQGTGA. DNA of the CDR3: TGTGCCAGCAGCTTAGCCACCGGGGTCGACGAGACCCAGTACTTC. Translation gives CASSLATGVDETQYF.

This chain links TRBV27 with TRBJ1-1; D is unclear. The CDR3 covers 14 residues. With 7 bases removed from V and 0 bases from J, the gap between germline ends came to 12 bases. Germline CDR1 MNHEY, CDR2 SMNVEV (reference sequence). The CDR3 region is CASTPKGLNTEAFF. CDR3 nucleotide sequence: TGTGCCAGCACCCCAAAAGGTCTGAACACTGAAGCTTTCTTT.

This clone was found a few times. The J gene is TRBJ1-5, the V gene TRBV13; D is unresolved. The CDR3 length is 13 residues. Trimming took 1 base from V and 1 from J, leaving 2 bases between them. Germline V gene data show CDR1 as PRHDT and CDR2 as FYEKMQ (reference sequence). The CDR3 spells CASSLDSNQPQHF. The CDR3 bases are TGTGCCAGCAGCTTAGACAGCAATCAGCCCCAGCATTTT.

V usage is TRBV9 and J usage is TRBJ1-4; D is unclear. V shed 0 bases and J shed 4 bases, with 10 bases lying between them. The CDR3 has 15 residues. Looked up from germline, CDR1 is SGDLS and CDR2 is YYNGEE. For the CDR3, the DNA is TGTGCCAGCAGCGTAGGGGGAGAGGTTAATGAAAAACTGTTTTTT. Translation gives CASSVGGEVNEKLFF.

Written as DNA, the CDR3 is TGTGCCAGCAGCTTAGATAGGGCTCACTCTGGAAACACCATATATTTT. Its protein product is CASSLDRAHSGNTIYF. The genes are TRBV11-2 and TRBJ1-3; D not certain. The germline V gene encodes CDR1 SGHAT and CDR2 FQNNGV. V shed 0 bases and J shed 0 bases, with 9 bases lying between them. The length of the CDR3 is 16 residues.

V usage is TRBV10-3 and J usage is TRBJ2-7, with D perhaps matching TRBD1 (6 bases). Trimming cost V 0 bases and J 4 bases, with 7 bases left between them. The CDR3 length is 13 residues. Germline loops: CDR1 ENHRY, CDR2 SYGVKD. CDR3 region: CAISESDRYEQYF. CDR3 sequence (DNA): TGTGCCATCAGTGAGTCTGACAGGTACGAGCAGTACTTC.

This chain joins TRBV27 and TRBJ2-1; D may match TRBD1 or TRBD2 (7 bases each). V lost 5 bases and J 4 bases, leaving 12 bases between the germline ends. CDR1 MNHEY and CDR2 SMNVEV come from the germline V gene (reference sequence). This CDR3 spans 14 amino acids. As DNA, the CDR3 is TGTGCCAGCAGTACCCAGGGGGGGTACAATGAGCAGTTCTTC. Residues: CASSTQGGYNEQFF.